A selection of T cell receptor beta chains follows, all from one sample in a study of vaccination and CD4 T cells after COVID-19. No antigens are known for them. Using its own MiXCR run on the PCR reads, TCRdb lists one record per CDR3 protein. Seen here are roughly 7,400 distinct CDR3 sequences, around 53% observed once, and the top ten hold 18%. The source material was CD4+ T cells from blood, cultured in vitro. The receptors derive from a human donor in good health. Each CDR3 is given with its conserved first and last residue. The D gene is left open where the match is weak. Size is stated for part of the rows, as once, few or many counts, or as a class when the clone is expanded.

-	-	TRBV11-2	TRBJ1-3	TGTGCCAGCAGCTTAGTATTCTCTGGAAACACCATATATTTT	CASSLVFSGNTIYF
-	-	TRBV4-3	TRBJ2-3	TGCGCCAGCAGCCAAGATTCGGATACGCAGTATTTT	CASSQDSDTQYF
-	TRBD1	TRBV9	TRBJ1-3	TGTGCCAGCAGCGGACAGGGGAGGGGTAGTGGAAACACCATATATTTT	CASSGQGRGSGNTIYF
-	-	TRBV5-1	TRBJ1-1	TGCGCCAGCAGCGATACCCTGCGGACAGTAATGAACACTGAAGCTTTCTTT	CASSDTLRTVMNTEAFF
few	TRBD1	TRBV7-6	TRBJ2-3	TGTGCCAGCAGCTTAAGGTTAGGACAGGATTGGTCAGATACGCAGTATTTT	CASSLRLGQDWSDTQYF
few	TRBD1	TRBV6-1	TRBJ1-1	TGTGCCAGCAGAGGATCCGGGACAGCCAACACTGAAGCTTTCTTT	CASRGSGTANTEAFF
-	-	TRBV20-1	TRBJ2-5	TGCAGTGCTAGAGATAATAGGGGGATGCAGGAGACCCAGTACTTC	CSARDNRGMQETQYF
-	TRBD2	TRBV18	TRBJ2-3	TGTGCCAGCTCACCGACTAGCGATACGCAGTATTTT	CASSPTSDTQYF
few	TRBD1	TRBV7-2	TRBJ2-7	TGTGCCAGCAGCTTAACCGGACAGGTTATCTACGAGCAGTACTTC	CASSLTGQVIYEQYF
once	-	TRBV29-1	TRBJ2-5	TGCAGCGTGACGGACGGAAGGTCTCAAGAGACCCAGTACTTC	CSVTDGRSQETQYF
-	-	TRBV6-5	TRBJ2-3	TGTGCCAGCAGTTACGACACAGATACGCAGTATTTT	CASSYDTDTQYF
-	-	TRBV19	TRBJ1-1	TGTGCCAGTAGCCTCACTTGGGTAACCGAAGCTTTCTTT	CASSLTWVTEAFF
-	-	TRBV6-1	TRBJ1-1	TGTGCCAGCAGCCGTGGGGGAAGGAACACTGAAGCTTTCTTT	CASSRGGRNTEAFF
few	-	TRBV7-9	TRBJ2-5	TGTGCCAGCAGCTTAGGGGGACTTTCATACGGGGAGACCCAGTACTTC	CASSLGGLSYGETQYF
-	-	TRBV6-4	TRBJ2-2	TGTGCCGGCCCAGTTGCCGGGGAGCTGTTTTTT	CAGPVAGELFF
few	TRBD1	TRBV27	TRBJ1-6	TGTGCCAGCTTTTACACATCCGGGACAGGAGTGTCCTATAATTCACCCCTCCACTTT	CASFYTSGTGVSYNSPLHF
-	TRBD1	TRBV29-1	TRBJ2-7	TGCAGCGTTGAGTGGGGACAGGGGCCCTACGAGCAGTACTTC	CSVEWGQGPYEQYF
-	-	TRBV30	TRBJ1-5	TGTGCCTGGAGTGGACAGCCCAATCAGCCCCAGCATTTT	CAWSGQPNQPQHF
-	-	TRBV29-1	TRBJ2-5	TGCAGCGTCATGGGACACCGCCAAGAGACCCAGTACTTC	CSVMGHRQETQYF
-	TRBD1	TRBV5-5	TRBJ1-6	TGTGCCAGCAGCTCCTCCCGACAGGGGAAAAATTCACCCCTCCACTTT	CASSSSRQGKNSPLHF
few	-	TRBV2	TRBJ1-2	TGTGCCAGCAGCATTGGCTACACCTTC	CASSIGYTF
-	TRBD1	TRBV19	TRBJ2-1	TGTGCCAGTAGTCCGACGACAGGGAACTCCTACAATGAGCAGTTCTTC	CASSPTTGNSYNEQFF
few	TRBD2	TRBV2	TRBJ2-7	TGTGCCAGCAGTGAGTTAGCGGGGGGCACTCTCTACGAGCAGTACTTC	CASSELAGGTLYEQYF
few	-	TRBV4-1	TRBJ1-5	TGCGCCAGCAGCCAAGACGGACTCACAACAGATAGCAATCAGCCCCAGCATTTT	CASSQDGLTTDSNQPQHF
-	-	TRBV6-5	TRBJ1-1	TGTGCCAGCAGTTTCGACAGGAGGAACACTGAAGCTTTCTTT	CASSFDRRNTEAFF
-	TRBD2	TRBV24-1	TRBJ2-3	TGTGCCACCAGTGTCGGACTAGCGGGAGGAGATACGCAGTATTTT	CATSVGLAGGDTQYF
few	-	TRBV6-2/TRBV6-3	TRBJ2-3	TGTGCCAGCAGTATGGACAGCATCACAGATACGCAGTATTTT	CASSMDSITDTQYF
once	-	TRBV20-1	TRBJ2-7	TGCAGTGCCTTAGGGGGCTACGAGCAGTACTTC	CSALGGYEQYF
-	-	TRBV11-2	TRBJ2-5	TGTGCCAGCAGCGGTACACTAGGCCCCCGGGGGACCCAGTACTTC	CASSGTLGPRGTQYF
few	-	TRBV21-1	TRBJ1-1	TGTGCCAGCAGCCCTACAGGGCCTGGCACTGAAGCTTTCTTT	CASSPTGPGTEAFF
-	-	TRBV19	TRBJ1-2	TGTGCCAGTTCCCCGGGCGGGTATGGCTACACCTTC	CASSPGGYGYTF
few	-	TRBV5-4	TRBJ1-1	TGTGCCAGCAGCTTGGGCCAATTCGACACTGAAGCTTTCTTT	CASSLGQFDTEAFF
-	TRBD2	TRBV20-1	TRBJ2-1	TGCAGTGCTTACGGGAGGGCCAGGATCGATGAGCAGTTCTTC	CSAYGRARIDEQFF
-	TRBD2	TRBV19	TRBJ2-1	TGTGCCAGTAGTATTAGGGGGACTAGTGGGTCGGGCTACAATGAGCAGTTCTTC	CASSIRGTSGSGYNEQFF
few	TRBD1	TRBV2	TRBJ1-6	TGTGCCAGCAGGGGGGACAGCGATAATTCACCCCTCCACTTT	CASRGDSDNSPLHF
-	TRBD1	TRBV7-6	TRBJ2-7	TGTGCCAGCAGCCACGGGACAGGGGGGAGGTACGAGCAGTACTTC	CASSHGTGGRYEQYF
few	TRBD1	TRBV20-1	TRBJ1-6	TGCAGTGCTGTCCCGGGACAGGGGAATAATTCACCCCTCCACTTT	CSAVPGQGNNSPLHF
-	-	TRBV10-3	TRBJ1-2	TGTGCCATCAGTGAGGGGGCCCCAAACTATGGCTACACCTTC	CAISEGAPNYGYTF
-	-	TRBV21-1	TRBJ2-1	TGTGCCAGCAGCAAACGGGCAGGCGACTCCTACAATGAGCAGTTCTTC	CASSKRAGDSYNEQFF
few	-	TRBV6-1	TRBJ2-3	TGTGCCAGCAGTGAAGTGGGAGTGCGAGCAGATACGCAGTATTTT	CASSEVGVRADTQYF
few	-	TRBV5-4	TRBJ1-3	TGTGCCAGCAGCGCCCAGGACCCTGGAAACACCATATATTTT	CASSAQDPGNTIYF
few	-	TRBV10-3	TRBJ2-3	TGTGCTTCACAGGGCGGGGGTACGCAGTATTTT	CASQGGGTQYF